The subject of this entry is one T cell receptor (beta chain). The germline V gene encodes CDR1 MNHEY and CDR2 SVGAGI. Losses at the gene ends were 6 bases for V and 2 bases for J; bases not matched to a gene: 3. The CDR3 spans 15 residues. The protocol was immunoSEQ multiplex PCR, while the TCRdb copy is restricted to in-frame clones and leaves out a portion. The table has some 150,000 clones, approximately 88% seen once. The data originate from a study of blood T cell repertoires in COVID-19. Background on the study: T cells, B-cell-depleted T cells, or PBMCs provided the cDNA or gDNA that served as material.

The origin of this receptor is a woman aged 50 to 60 with acute or convalescent COVID-19. The sequenced material came from peripheral blood. The genes are TRBV6-5 and TRBJ2-1; TRBD2 aligns across 11 bases. CDR3: CASSRLAGTYNEQFF. The DNA for the CDR3 is TGTGCCAGCAGCCGACTAGCGGGAACCTACAATGAGCAGTTCTTC.